Following are 31 T cell receptor beta chains from one sample sequenced in a study of blood T cell repertoires in COVID-19 (dated by TCRdb to 2019 to 2021). Library generation was performed with the immunoSEQ multiplex PCR assay. The source is immuneACCESS, and TCRdb retained only in-frame sequences with V and J called. Part of the clones is not carried over; for the studies checked, unresolved V genes explain less than half of this, and the remainder is unexplained. The sample contains 100,000 or so clones, about 88% of them found a single time. The ten most abundant clones make up about 3% of the sample. The sample taken for sequencing was peripheral blood. Every receptor here comes from a man between 50 and 59 years old with active or convalescent COVID-19.

The chain is built from TRBV24-1 and TRBJ2-3; 8 bases match TRBD2. With V trimmed by 10 bases and J by 2 bases, 10 bases remained unmatched. The germline gives CDR1 KGHDR, CDR2 SFDVKD. The CDR3 loop spans 15 amino acids. The CDR3 DNA is TGTGCCACTAGCCTCCGGGGGGGGGACACAGATACGCAGTATTTT. This sequence encodes CATSLRGGDTDTQYF.

The genes are TRBV10-1 and TRBJ2-1, with D possibly TRBD1 on 6 matching bases. Germline assignment: CDR1 WNHNN and CDR2 SYGVQD (reference sequence). This CDR3 is 16 amino acids long. V lost 2 bases, J lost 0 bases, and 11 bases lay in between. CDR3 sequence reads: CASSENRAISYNEQFF. The CDR3 DNA reads as TGCGCCAGCAGTGAGAACAGGGCAATCTCCTACAATGAGCAGTTCTTC.

This sequence joins TRBV6-5 and TRBJ1-1; D not certain. CDR1 is MNHEY and CDR2 is SVGAGI in the germline V gene. This CDR3 contains 14 residues. V was cut by 6 bases and J by 1 base, with 12 bases left in between. DNA of the CDR3: TGTGCCAGCAGCCCCAGCCAGGCGAACACTGAAGCTTTCTTT. Translating gives CASSPSQANTEAFF.

The chain couples TRBV2 to TRBJ1-5; a weak D match, TRBD1 (6 bases). CDR1 is SNHLY, CDR2 FYNNEI, per germline. V gave up 7 bases and J gave up 5 bases, with 9 bases separating them. This CDR3 region has 12 residues. CDR3 region: CASKSGDQPQHF. The DNA of the CDR3 is TGTGCCAGCAAGTCAGGGGATCAGCCCCAGCATTTT.

V is TRBV4-3 and J is TRBJ2-1; no clear D gene. Germline V CDR1 and CDR2: LGHNA, YSLEER. Trimming cost V 0 bases and J 7 bases, with 7 bases left between them. The CDR3 extends over 13 amino acids. The CDR3 nucleotides read TGCGCCAGCAGCCAAGACATAGAGAATGAGCAGTTCTTC. It yields the protein CASSQDIENEQFF.

The chain couples TRBV11-2 to TRBJ1-1; maybe TRBD1 (5 bases). There are 15 residues in the CDR3. From germline, CDR1 is SGHAT and CDR2 FQNNGV. Trimming left V 0 bases short and J 3 bases short, with 11 bases between. CDR3: CASSLDRAGYTEAFF. In DNA form, the CDR3 reads TGTGCCAGCAGCTTAGACAGGGCCGGGTACACTGAAGCTTTCTTT.

The V and J genes are TRBV11-2 and TRBJ2-7, with 8 bases identical to TRBD1. This CDR3 contains 12 residues. V shed 5 bases and J 6 bases; nucleotides not matched to a gene: 3. CDR1 is SGHAT, CDR2 FQNNGV, per germline. For the CDR3, the DNA is TGTGCCAGCAGCAAGACAGGGGTCGAGCAGTACGTC. Residues: CASSKTGVEQYV.

J is TRBJ2-3 and V is TRBV20-1; D may be TRBD1 (6 bases). With 3 bases removed from V and 2 bases from J, the gap between germline ends came to 12 bases. The CDR3 extends over 14 amino acids. Germline lookup yields CDR1 DFQATT and CDR2 SNEGSKA (reference sequence). In nucleotides, the CDR3 is TGCAGTGCTAGTGACAGGCCGCACACAGATACGCAGTATTTT. It yields the protein CSASDRPHTDTQYF.

V is TRBV28 and J is TRBJ1-5; TRBD1 is a possible D gene (6 bases). The germline CDR1 and CDR2 sequences are MDHEN and SYDVKM. Between the trimmed V and J ends, which lost 6 bases and 0 bases, there was a span of 15 bases. CDR3 length: 16 amino acids. The CDR3 loop reads CASSYDYRDSNQPQHF. In DNA form, the CDR3 reads TGTGCCAGCAGCTACGACTACAGGGATAGCAATCAGCCCCAGCATTTT.

The chain links TRBV7-2 to TRBJ2-1; TRBD2 matches 7 bases. CDR1 SGHTA and CDR2 FQGNSA come from the germline V gene. After removal of 4 bases from V and 0 bases from J, the junction contained 3 bases not matched to a gene. This CDR3 is built from 15 residues. The CDR3: CASSSGGYSYNEQFF. CDR3 bases: TGTGCCAGCAGCTCGGGGGGATACTCCTACAATGAGCAGTTCTTC.

V is TRBV4-3 and J is TRBJ1-5, with a tentative D call TRBD1 (5 bases). Germline V CDR1 and CDR2: LGHNA, YSLEER. The length of the CDR3 is 17 residues. V gave up 1 base and J gave up 4 bases, with 17 bases separating them. CDR3 nucleotides: TGCGCCAGCAGCCAAGTTGGAAGGGAGGGGACTAATCAGCCCCAGCATTTT. The encoded protein is CASSQVGREGTNQPQHF.

The chain joins TRBV6-8 to TRBJ2-7, with TRBD2 identical over 10 bases. Germline CDR1 is MNHGY and CDR2 is SAAAGT. This CDR3 contains 16 residues. V lost 4 bases, J lost 2 bases, and 8 bases stayed unmatched. CDR3 nucleotide sequence: TGTGCCAGCAGTTTAGACTTTAGCGGGGGGCCCTACGAGCAGTACGTC. Residues: CASSLDFSGGPYEQYV.

V is TRBV7-2 and J is TRBJ2-1, with 9 bases matching TRBD2. After removal of 1 base from V and 7 bases from J, the junction contained 2 bases not matched to a gene. Per germline, CDR1 SGHTA and CDR2 FQGNSA. The CDR3 covers 14 residues. CDR3 coding DNA: TGTGCCAGCAGCTTAGGGCTAGCGGGAAATGAGCAGTTCTTC. Translating gives CASSLGLAGNEQFF.

This CDR3 is CASRPTLTGIGELFF. The CDR3, as DNA: TGCGCCAGCAGGCCTACGTTGACAGGGATCGGGGAGCTGTTTTTT. V is TRBV5-1 and J is TRBJ2-2, with TRBD1 matching 7 bases. The CDR3 length is 15 residues. The V gene's germline CDR1 is SGHRS and CDR2 YFSETQ. Losses at the gene ends were 5 bases for V and 7 bases for J; bases not matched to a gene: 11.

This clone was seen a few times. The rearrangement links TRBV11-2 to TRBJ1-1; 8 bases are shared with TRBD1. Germline V gene sequence: CDR1 SGHAT, CDR2 FQNNGV. The CDR3 sequence is 15 residues long. V was pared by 4 bases and J by 4 bases, with 8 bases of the junction left unmatched. The DNA of the CDR3 is TGTGCCAGCAGCTGGGACAGGCACCGGGGCACTGAAGCTTTCTTT. Translated: CASSWDRHRGTEAFF.

This clone was observed a single time. This chain links TRBV3-1 (or the pseudogene TRBV3-2) with TRBJ2-7; possibly TRBD1 for D (5 bases). V was pared by 1 base and J by 2 bases, with 12 bases between. Germline lookup yields CDR1 LGHDT and CDR2 YNNKEL (reference sequence). The CDR3 consists of 15 residues. Here the CDR3 reads CASSQGAGSTYEQYF. DNA for the CDR3: TGTGCCAGCAGCCAAGGGGCAGGGTCGACCTACGAGCAGTACTTC.

The chain links TRBV7-2 to TRBJ2-7; 9 positions match TRBD1. CDR3 length: 18 residues. V gave up 5 bases and J gave up 1 base; unmatched junction bases: 15. Germline V gene lookup returns CDR1 SGHTA and CDR2 FQGNSA. The CDR3 nucleotides are TGTGCCAGCAGCCTCTCTATGTACAGGGGGCTCGATTCCTACGAGCAGTACGTC. Translating it yields CASSLSMYRGLDSYEQYV.

V gene TRBV5-8 combines with J gene TRBJ1-1; D is possibly TRBD1 (5 bases). The germline V and J ends were trimmed by 0 bases and 3 bases, with 12 bases remaining between them. The CDR3 spans 15 residues. Per germline, CDR1 SGHTS and CDR2 YDEGEE. CDR3 sequence reads: CASSLAFTGDTEAFF. CDR3 DNA sequence: TGTGCCAGCAGCTTGGCTTTTACGGGGGACACTGAAGCTTTCTTT.

This sequence joins TRBV5-1 and TRBJ2-3; TRBD2 might be the D (6 bases). This CDR3 is built from 15 residues. Deletions cut 1 base from V and 4 bases from J, with 13 bases between. CDR1 and CDR2 (germline): SGHRS, YFSETQ. CDR3 nucleotides: TGCGCCAGCAGCTTGAACGGGGGAAGGGCAGATACGCAGTATTTT. Translated: CASSLNGGRADTQYF.

The rearrangement links TRBV7-9 to TRBJ2-5, with a possible D match to TRBD2 (6 bases). The length of the CDR3 is 13 residues. Germline V lookup: CDR1 SEHNR, CDR2 FQNEAQ (reference sequence). V shed 5 bases and J shed 3 bases, with 10 bases lying between them. This CDR3 is CASSRGGEETQYF. In DNA, the CDR3 is TGTGCCAGCAGCCGCGGAGGGGAAGAGACCCAGTACTTC.

This chain connects TRBV4-1 to TRBJ1-5; tentatively, D is TRBD1 (5 bases). V gave up 0 bases and J gave up 2 bases, with 5 bases separating them. CDR1 is MGHRA and CDR2 is YSYEKL in the germline V gene. This CDR3 is 14 amino acids long. CDR3 residues: CASSQETGNQPQHF. The CDR3 DNA reads as TGCGCCAGCAGCCAAGAGACAGGCAATCAGCCCCAGCATTTT.

The chain is built from TRBV6-2 or TRBV6-3 and TRBJ1-1; possible D gene TRBD1, 5 bases. V dropped 6 bases and J dropped 1 base, with 15 bases sitting between them. Looked up from germline, CDR1 is MNHEY and CDR2 is SVGEGT. This CDR3 is built from 15 residues. The CDR3 protein is CASSRHQQENTEAFF. CDR3 in DNA: TGTGCCAGCAGCCGACACCAACAGGAGAACACTGAAGCTTTCTTT.

The gene calls are TRBV7-9 and TRBJ1-2; D is possibly TRBD1 (5 bases). Trimming took 4 bases from V and 2 from J, leaving 14 bases between them. CDR1 and CDR2 (germline): SEHNR, FQNEAQ (reference sequence). The CDR3 is 15 residues long. The CDR3, as DNA: TGTGCCAGCAGCTCCTTCAAGGAGGGGAACTATGGCTACACCTTC. Its translation is CASSSFKEGNYGYTF.

The gene calls are TRBV15 and TRBJ1-5; D is possibly TRBD1 (6 bases). V was clipped by 9 bases and J by 0 bases, with 15 bases between them. The CDR3 extends over 15 amino acids. Germline assignment: CDR1 LNHNV and CDR2 YYDKDF (reference sequence). As DNA, the CDR3 is TGTGCCACTAAGAGACAGGTGTATAGCAATCAGCCCCAGCATTTT. It encodes CATKRQVYSNQPQHF.

The chain is built from TRBV3-1 (or the pseudogene TRBV3-2) and TRBJ1-1; the D is unclear. The CDR3 loop spans 12 amino acids. With 3 bases removed from V and 5 bases from J, the gap between germline ends came to 7 bases. Per the germline V gene, CDR1 is LGHDT and CDR2 is YNNKEL (reference sequence). For the CDR3, the DNA is TGTGCCAGCAGCCATCGGAGGACTGAAGCTTTCTTT. Its translation is CASSHRRTEAFF.

In its sample, this clone was seen a few times. This rearrangement joins TRBV5-1 to TRBJ2-5; TRBD2 is a possible D gene (5 bases). CDR1 and CDR2 from the germline V gene are SGHRS and YFSETQ. V was pared by 5 bases and J by 2 bases, with 16 bases between. The CDR3 totals 15 residues. CDR3 residues: CASSPDGLGQETQYF. DNA for the CDR3: TGCGCCAGCAGTCCGGACGGACTTGGGCAAGAGACCCAGTACTTC.

This chain links TRBV6-5 with TRBJ1-1; D call uncertain. The germline V and J ends were trimmed by 5 bases and 0 bases, with 13 bases remaining between them. CDR1 is MNHEY and CDR2 is SVGAGI in the germline V gene. There are 15 residues in the CDR3. CDR3 loop: CASSPGNNMNTEAFF. The CDR3 DNA follows: TGTGCCAGCAGTCCGGGGAACAACATGAACACTGAAGCTTTCTTT.

The rearrangement uses TRBV15 and TRBJ2-2, with D perhaps TRBD1 (6 bases). This CDR3 contains 15 residues. From germline, CDR1 is LNHNV and CDR2 YYDKDF (reference sequence). V was shortened by 4 bases and J by 2 bases, with 11 bases between the two germline ends. The CDR3 region has the DNA TGTGCCACCAGCACCTCCGGGACAAACACCGGGGAGCTGTTTTTT. Translating gives CATSTSGTNTGELFF.

This chain uses TRBV19 with TRBJ1-2, with no clear D. CDR1 is LNHDA, CDR2 SQIVND, per germline (reference sequence). This CDR3 has 15 residues. V was cut by 5 bases and J by 5 bases, with 18 bases left in between. The CDR3 spells CASSSRVGLRYGYTF. In DNA, the CDR3 is TGTGCCAGTAGTTCGCGAGTTGGTCTGAGGTATGGCTACACCTTC.

The rearrangement joins TRBV2 to TRBJ1-2; D call uncertain. The V gene's germline CDR1 is SNHLY and CDR2 FYNNEI. This CDR3 comprises 13 residues. Deletions cut 3 bases from V and 3 bases from J, with 8 bases between. The DNA of the CDR3 is TGTGCCAGCAGTGATTCCGGAGACTATGGCTACACCTTC. It yields the protein CASSDSGDYGYTF.

This clone has just a few counts. This sequence joins TRBV3-1 (or the pseudogene TRBV3-2) and TRBJ2-2, with TRBD2 as a possible D gene (6 bases). Germline CDR1 is LGHDT and CDR2 is YNNKEL (reference sequence). Trimming cost V 5 bases and J 2 bases, with 9 bases left between them. The CDR3 has 14 residues. This chain's CDR3 is CASSAGTNTGELFF. The CDR3 DNA is TGTGCCAGCAGCGCCGGGACTAACACCGGGGAGCTGTTTTTT.